Listed here are 14 T cell receptor beta chains from one sample, sequenced in a study of T cells in women clearing cervical HPV infection (dated 2018 in TCRdb). To prepare the library, the immunoSEQ multiplex PCR assay was applied. Drawn from immuneACCESS, this table holds only the in-frame rearrangements with V and J called that TCRdb kept. Clones are partly lost; checked studies trace under half to an unresolved V gene and leave the rest unexplained. The sample table on file contains 49,000 or so clones. The top ten hold 35% of the sample. Sequencing was performed on blood buffy coat. Receptors originate from a woman aged 18 to 75 with a cervical HPV16 infection that either progressed to CIN3+ or cleared (not recorded which).

CDR3 bases read: TGTGCCAGCAGCTTAGATCGACTGGTGAACACTGAA. Amino acids: CASSLDRLVNTE. The whole CDR3 sequence is CASSLDRLVNTEAFF. The V gene is TRBV11-3, the J gene TRBJ1-1, with D hard to call. The CDR3 goes on 3 residues after the read ends, and that part is filled in from the germline J gene. This CDR3 is built from 15 residues. V was cut by 0 bases and J by 0 bases, with 8 bases left in between. Germline V gives CDR1 SGHNT, CDR2 YENEEA.

Regarding this clone: The sequence runs out 3 residues before the end of the CDR3; the remainder is reconstructed from the germline J gene. The chain couples TRBV20-1 to TRBJ2-3, with D possibly being TRBD2 (5 bases). Germline V CDR1 and CDR2: DFQATT, SNEGSKA (reference sequence). The CDR3 sequence is 13 residues long. CDR3 residues: CSAPGSGADTQYF. The sequenced CDR3 bases are TGCAGCGCTCCGGGGTCGGGCGCAGATACG.

Turning to this clone: The read terminates 3 residues ahead of where the CDR3 ends, so the germline J gene completes it. J is TRBJ2-7 and V is TRBV19, with 9 bases aligning to TRBD1. In germline, CDR1 is LNHDA, CDR2 SQIVND (reference sequence). V trimming: 5 bases; J trimming: 6 bases; junction bases outside the gene matches: 14. This CDR3 comprises 16 residues. CDR3 protein: CASSFVAGTGLSEQYF. The DNA read from the CDR3 is TGTGCCAGTAGTTTCGTGGCGGGGACAGGGTTAAGCGAG.

Note on this clone: The read terminates 3 residues before the CDR3 end, so the remaining end is supplied by the germline J gene. Other DNA sequences within the sample encode an identical CDR3. This rearrangement joins TRBV18 to TRBJ2-3, with 12 nucleotides matching TRBD2. Germline values: CDR1 KGHSH, CDR2 LQKENI. The CDR3 spans 18 residues. Trimming cost V 3 bases and J 4 bases; bases outside gene matches: 11. This CDR3 reads CASSPPGLAGGPADTQYF. The sequenced CDR3 bases are TGTGCCAGCTCACCCCCCGGGCTAGCGGGAGGGCCCGCAGATACG.

About this clone itself: The CDR3 extends 3 residues past the end of the read, so its final part is completed from the germline J gene. The gene calls are TRBV20-1 and TRBJ2-3; the D gene is possibly TRBD2 (5 bases). The germline gives CDR1 DFQATT, CDR2 SNEGSKA (reference sequence). The CDR3 loop spans 14 amino acids. The ends were cut back, 6 bases at V and 4 bases at J, with 17 bases in the middle. The CDR3 bases that were read are TGCAGTGCCACGGCGGGCTCAGAGGCAGATACG. As protein: CSATAGSEADT. The full-length CDR3 reads as CSATAGSEADTQYF.

The part of the CDR3 DNA that was read is TGTGCCAGCAGTGGGGGACTAGCGGACGGAACCTACGAG. It translates to CASSGGLADGTYE. The CDR3, in full, reads CASSGGLADGTYEQYF. The chain couples TRBV2 to TRBJ2-7; the match to TRBD2 covers 11 bases. Read coverage stops 3 residues before the CDR3 terminus; the germline J gene supplies the remainder. V lost 4 bases, J lost 2 bases, and 7 bases stayed unmatched. Germline-derived CDR1 and CDR2 are SNHLY and FYNNEI. The CDR3 totals 16 residues.

A remark on this clone: The CDR3 extends 3 residues past the end of the read, so its final part is completed from the germline J gene. The J gene is TRBJ1-5, the V gene TRBV29-1; the match to TRBD1 covers 12 bases. The CDR3 covers 19 residues. In germline, CDR1 is SQVTM, CDR2 ANQGSEA. V lost 3 bases, J lost 4 bases, and 16 bases stayed unmatched. CDR3 loop: CSVEGQGARVGPLNQPQHF. Partial CDR3 DNA: TGCAGCGTTGAGGGACAGGGGGCGCGGGTTGGCCCTTTAAATCAGCCC. Full variable domain (remainder filled in from reference TRBV29-1 and TRBJ1-5): SAVISQKPSRDICQRGTSLTIQCQVDSQVTMMFWYRQQPGQSLTLIATANQGSEATYESGFVIDKFPISRPNLTFSTLTVSNMSPEDSSIYLCSVEGQGARVGPLNQPQHFGDGTRLSIL.

CDR3 bases read: TGTGCCAGCTCTGGACAGGAATACAATGAC. Translation gives CASSGQEYND. The full CDR3 is CASSGQEYNDYTF. The rearrangement links TRBV18 to TRBJ1-2, with 7 positions matching TRBD1. The read stops 3 residues short of the end of the CDR3; the missing end is completed from the germline J gene. Per germline, CDR1 KGHSH and CDR2 LQKENI. This CDR3 is built from 13 residues.

In the case of this clone: The observed sequence ends 3 residues before the CDR3 terminus, with the missing tail filled in from the germline J gene. This chain connects TRBV6-2 or TRBV6-3 to TRBJ2-7, with 7 bases that match TRBD1. Germline CDR1 MNHEY, CDR2 SVGEGT. Trimming took 4 bases from V and 2 from J; bases not matched to a gene: 14. The CDR3 is 17 residues long. The CDR3 loop is CASSCGIRTGCAYEQYF. The sequenced CDR3 bases are TGTGCCAGCAGTTGTGGGATCCGGACAGGTTGCGCCTACGAG.

On this clone: Read data end 3 residues before the CDR3 end; the end is taken from the germline J gene. This chain links TRBV2 with TRBJ1-1; possibly TRBD1 for D (6 bases). With 5 bases removed from V and 5 bases from J, the gap between germline ends came to 24 bases. This CDR3 comprises 17 residues. CDR1 is SNHLY, CDR2 FYNNEI, per germline. The DNA read from the CDR3 is TGTGCCAGCAGTACGAACCCCGGGGGGGGGCGAGGAACTGAA. It yields the protein CASSTNPGGGRGTE. The CDR3 reads in full as CASSTNPGGGRGTEAFF.

CDR3 bases read: TGTGCCAGCAGTTACCCGCTCGGGACTACCACAGATACG. Encoded protein: CASSYPLGTTTDT. The complete CDR3 protein is CASSYPLGTTTDTQYF. The gene calls are TRBV6-2 or TRBV6-3 and TRBJ2-3, with 7 bases aligning to TRBD2. The sequence runs out 3 residues before the end of the CDR3; the remainder is reconstructed from the germline J gene. The V gene end was trimmed by 2 bases and the J gene end by 2 bases; junction bases not matched to a gene: 7. Germline-derived CDR1 and CDR2 are MNHEY and SVGEGT. The CDR3 totals 16 residues.

Points on this clone: The CDR3 end is not reached by the read, which stops 3 residues before it; the germline J gene fills it in. The chain couples TRBV6-2 or TRBV6-3 to TRBJ2-5; 12 bases line up with TRBD2. The germline gives CDR1 MNHEY, CDR2 SVGEGT. Unmatched junction bases numbered 4, after V lost 4 bases and J lost 4 bases. This CDR3 has 15 residues. CDR3: CASSLGLAGLETQYF. CDR3 DNA (partial): TGTGCCAGCAGTTTAGGACTAGCGGGGCTAGAGACC.

Note on this clone: The observed sequence ends 3 residues before the CDR3 terminus, with the missing tail filled in from the germline J gene. The rearrangement joins TRBV20-1 to TRBJ2-3; the match to TRBD2 covers 9 bases. The CDR3 runs to 15 residues. Germline V gene sequence: CDR1 DFQATT, CDR2 SNEGSKA (reference sequence). V lost 6 bases, J lost 2 bases, and 9 bases stayed unmatched. The CDR3: CSANAPSGNTDTQYF. The CDR3 bases that were read are TGCAGTGCAAACGCCCCTAGCGGGAACACAGATACG.

As for this clone: The read ends 3 residues early relative to the CDR3; the germline J gene fills the gap. The J gene is TRBJ1-3, the V gene TRBV19, with D hard to call. Germline loops: CDR1 LNHDA, CDR2 SQIVND (reference sequence). This CDR3 is built from 15 residues. The ends were cut back, 9 bases at V and 0 bases at J, with 15 bases in the middle. The DNA read from the CDR3 is TGTGCCAGCAAGGAAACAGATAGCTCTGGAAACACC. It codes for CASKETDSSGNT. The entire CDR3 protein reads CASKETDSSGNTIYF.